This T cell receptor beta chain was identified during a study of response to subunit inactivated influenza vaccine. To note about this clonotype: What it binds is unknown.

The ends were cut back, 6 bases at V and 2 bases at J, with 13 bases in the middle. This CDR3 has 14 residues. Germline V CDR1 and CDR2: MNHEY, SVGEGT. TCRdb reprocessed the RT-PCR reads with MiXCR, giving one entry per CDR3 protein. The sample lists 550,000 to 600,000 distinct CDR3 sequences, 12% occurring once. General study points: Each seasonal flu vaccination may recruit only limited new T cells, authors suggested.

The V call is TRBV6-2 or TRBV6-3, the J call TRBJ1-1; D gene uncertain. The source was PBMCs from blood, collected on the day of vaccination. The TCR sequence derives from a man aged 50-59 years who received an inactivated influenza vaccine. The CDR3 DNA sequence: TGTGCCAGCAGAAAATTCCGGGATAACACTGAAGCTTTCTTT. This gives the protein CASRKFRDNTEAFF.